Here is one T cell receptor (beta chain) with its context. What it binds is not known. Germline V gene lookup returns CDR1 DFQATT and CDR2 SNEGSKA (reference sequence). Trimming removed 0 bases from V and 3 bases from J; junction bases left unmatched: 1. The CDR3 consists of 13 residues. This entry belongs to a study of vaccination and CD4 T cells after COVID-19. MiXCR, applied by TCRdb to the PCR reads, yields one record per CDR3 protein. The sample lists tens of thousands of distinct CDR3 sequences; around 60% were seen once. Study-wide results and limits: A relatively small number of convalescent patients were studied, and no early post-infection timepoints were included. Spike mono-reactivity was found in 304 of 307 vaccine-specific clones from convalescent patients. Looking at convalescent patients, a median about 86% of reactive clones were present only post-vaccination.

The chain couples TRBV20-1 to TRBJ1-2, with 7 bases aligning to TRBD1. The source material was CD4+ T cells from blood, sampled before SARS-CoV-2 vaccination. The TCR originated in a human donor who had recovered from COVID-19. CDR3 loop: CSAREDRDYGYTF. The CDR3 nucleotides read TGCAGTGCTAGAGAAGACAGGGACTATGGCTACACCTTC.